This record covers a single T cell receptor beta chain. As yet, its antigen is unknown. The data derive from a study of cytomegalovirus exposure and HLA in healthy donors. The wider study: Clustering assigned about 79% of the approximately 370 genotyped donors to the Caucasian-associated ancestry cluster. Study conclusions and caveats: The study dropped some indistinguishable V segments, TRBV6-2 and TRBV6-3 among them. Cytomegalovirus status was reportedly diagnosed by the classifier with high specificity and sensitivity.

The donors, nominally healthy at sampling, likely had unrecorded immune exposures. The CDR3 is made up of 16 amino acids. V lost 3 bases and J lost 4; bases outside the gene matches: 11. In germline, CDR1 is MGHDK, CDR2 SYGVNS. 13 Jbeta primers and 60 Vbeta primers were used for the PCR. The data were produced by immunoSEQ multiplex PCR, yet TCRdb's version contains in-frame clones alone and is incomplete. The sample lists about 160,000 clones; around 77% were seen once. This chain connects TRBV25-1 to TRBJ1-2; TRBD1 aligns across 7 bases. Sequencing was done on a sample of PBMCs. The clonotype was recovered from a woman in her thirties in good health and CMV-seronegative. The CDR3 sequence is CASSELTGQSFYGYTF. DNA of the CDR3: TGTGCCAGCAGTGAGTTAACGGGACAGTCTTTCTATGGCTACACCTTC.